This TCR beta chain was captured by sequencing in a study of glioma-infiltrating T cells. For the study at large: Glioblastomas were WHO grade IV, sampled at first diagnosis; low-grade were grade II. About one million peripheral T cells were targeted at roughly 4- to 11-fold coverage. Whole-study results and caveats: Only very few CDR3 sequences appeared in both tissue and blood. Signature shared blood CDR3 motifs were enriched in low-divergence and depleted in high-divergence patients.

As concerns this clonotype: What it recognizes is unknown.

The iRepertoire nested amplicon-rescue multiplex PCR amplified TCR alpha and beta CDR3s from RNA. Via MiXCR, TCRdb re-called the multiplex PCR reads, giving one row per CDR3 protein. The data contain 400,000 or so distinct CDR3 sequences, around 38% of them singletons. What was sequenced was glioma tissue, nonneoplastic brain tissue, or PBMCs (not recorded which). This receptor was taken from a human donor with low-grade glioma or glioblastoma, undergoing nonglioma brain surgery, or in good health (not recorded which).

CDR3 sequence: CASSQTGLEQYF. The CDR3 DNA sequence: TGTGCCAGCAGCCAAACAGGGCTCGAGCAGTACTTC. The gene calls are TRBV3-1 and TRBJ2-7; D may be TRBD1 (6 bases). The CDR3 contains 12 residues. V was clipped by 2 bases and J by 6 bases, with 8 bases between them. Germline assignment: CDR1 LGHDT and CDR2 YNNKEL (reference sequence).